This entry concerns a single TCR beta chain. These data belong to a study of shared clonotypes between healthy human individuals. For the study at large: CD4 naive cells filled three plates per donor, CD4 memory three, CD8 naive two and CD8 memory one.

Sequenced by immunoSEQ multiplex PCR; TCRdb stores in-frame clones only, minus some. The sample gives millions of clones, about 95% of which show up once; 1% to 1.3% is in the top ten. Naive-designated CD8 cells lacked CD45RO, were positively enriched for CCR7, and omitted terminally differentiated effector memory CD45RA+ cells. Sequencing was done on a sample of naive CD8+ T cells sorted from blood. This clonotype was sampled from a man younger than 30 in good health.

The DNA for the CDR3 is TGTGCCAGCAGGAAGCGGGAGGGGTCCTACGAGCAGTACTTC. This sequence encodes CASRKREGSYEQYF. The V and J genes are TRBV5-4 and TRBJ2-7, with 10 bases identical to TRBD2. J was trimmed by 1 base and V by 5 bases; bases with no gene match: 3. The CDR3 has 14 residues. CDR1 and CDR2 (germline): SGHNT, YYREEE (reference sequence).